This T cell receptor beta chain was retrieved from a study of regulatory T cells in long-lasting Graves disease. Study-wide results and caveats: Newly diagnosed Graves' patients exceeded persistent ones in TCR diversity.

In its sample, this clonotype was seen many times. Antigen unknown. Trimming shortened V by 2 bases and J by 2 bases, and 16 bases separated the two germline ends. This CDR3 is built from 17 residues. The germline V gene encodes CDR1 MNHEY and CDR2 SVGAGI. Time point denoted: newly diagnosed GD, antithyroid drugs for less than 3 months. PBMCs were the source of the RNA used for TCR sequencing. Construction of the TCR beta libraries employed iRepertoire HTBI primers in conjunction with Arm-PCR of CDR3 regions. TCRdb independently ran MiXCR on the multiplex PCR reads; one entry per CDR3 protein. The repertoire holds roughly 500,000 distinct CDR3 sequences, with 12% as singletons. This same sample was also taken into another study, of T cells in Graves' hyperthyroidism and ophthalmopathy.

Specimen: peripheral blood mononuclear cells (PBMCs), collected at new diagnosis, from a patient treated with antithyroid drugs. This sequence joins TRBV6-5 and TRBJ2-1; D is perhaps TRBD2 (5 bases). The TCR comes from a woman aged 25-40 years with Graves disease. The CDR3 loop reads CASSYPTWTPAYNEQFF. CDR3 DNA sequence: TGTGCCAGCAGTTACCCGACGTGGACTCCTGCCTACAATGAGCAGTTCTTC.